This T cell receptor (beta chain) was recorded in a study of long-term antiretroviral therapy in people with HIV. As for this clone: The junction and the germline gene differ at one end; a read error may be behind it.

From germline, CDR1 is SEHNR and CDR2 FQNEAQ (reference sequence). This CDR3 has 15 amino acids. Post-ART PBMC samples numbered at least two per donor, and pre-ART ones at least one. An immunoSEQ assay, version v3.0, was performed at survey level. Libraries were prepared by immunoSEQ multiplex PCR; TCRdb keeps only in-frame clonotypes and omits some of them. The table lists under 35,000 clones, 87% of them singletons. This receptor was obtained from a man between 18 and 29 years old with HIV. The starting material was unsorted PBMCs, obtained 1.1 years after starting antiretroviral therapy. The chain is built from TRBV7-9 and TRBJ1-2; the D is unclear. CDR3 in DNA: TGTGCCAGCAGCTTTGCCGAGGGAATCGACTACGGCTACACCTTC. Encoded protein: CASSFAEGIDYGYTF.